Listed below are T cell receptor beta chains from one sample, sequenced in a study of a mutant IDH1 vaccine in newly diagnosed glioma. The repertoire was sequenced with immunoSEQ multiplex PCR; TCRdb's copy has only in-frame clones and lacks some. This table has about 66,000 clones, approximately 86% appearing once. The sequenced sample was PBMCs, obtained from a glioma patient treated with radiotherapy, temozolomide or both. The receptors originated from a man under 40 with glioma. CDR3s include the opening cysteine and the closing phenylalanine or tryptophan. Fields, in order: clone size, D gene, J gene, V gene, CDR3 protein, CDR3 DNA. D genes are given only for firm matches. A row's size may be missing; if present it is once, few, many or a size class.

NA,TRBD1,TRBJ1-5,TRBV2,CASSNRGLDNQPQHF,TGTGCCAGCAGTAACAGGGGGCTCGATAATCAGCCCCAGCATTTT
few,NA,TRBJ1-4,TRBV5-1,CASSFGGTNEKLFF,TGCGCCAGCAGCTTTGGAGGGACTAATGAAAAACTGTTTTTT
NA,NA,TRBJ2-5,TRBV12-5,CAGGLVGLGETQYF,TGTGCTGGTGGTTTGGTAGGGCTCGGGGAGACCCAGTACTTC
NA,NA,TRBJ2-4,TRBV20-1,CSAREGYIQYF,TGCAGTGCTAGAGAGGGTTACATTCAGTACTTC
NA,TRBD2,TRBJ2-5,TRBV4-2,CASSQAAGKETQYF,TGTGCCAGCAGCCAGGCAGCGGGGAAAGAGACCCAGTACTTC
NA,NA,TRBJ1-2,TRBV30,CAWSVGDGRGYTF,TGTGCCTGGAGTGTAGGCGACGGGAGGGGCTACACCTTC
NA,NA,TRBJ1-1,TRBV7-2,CASSLGGTTEAFF,TGTGCCAGCAGCTTAGGCGGGACCACTGAAGCTTTCTTT
NA,NA,TRBJ2-7,TRBV18,CASSPWDSASYEQYF,TGTGCCAGCTCACCCTGGGACTCAGCCTCCTACGAGCAGTACTTC
NA,NA,TRBJ1-1,TRBV2,CASNYDRNTEAFF,TGTGCCAGCAATTACGACAGGAACACTGAAGCTTTCTTT
NA,TRBD1,TRBJ2-1,TRBV13,CASSARDRATYNEQFF,TGTGCCAGCAGCGCCCGGGACAGGGCTACCTACAATGAGCAGTTCTTC
few,NA,TRBJ2-7,TRBV10-2,CASSEYGTSSSYEQYF,TGCGCCAGCAGTGAGTACGGCACCTCTTCCTCCTACGAGCAGTACTTC
NA,NA,TRBJ1-5,TRBV15,CATSSDGTLTYQPQHF,TGTGCCACCAGCAGTGACGGGACGCTTACTTATCAGCCCCAGCATTTT
NA,NA,TRBJ1-2,TRBV28,CASSNRLNYGYTF,TGTGCCAGCAGTAACAGGCTAAACTATGGCTACACCTTC
few,TRBD1,TRBJ1-1,TRBV18,CASSQDRVESKAFF,TGTGCCAGCTCACAGGACAGGGTCGAGTCTAAAGCTTTCTTT
NA,NA,TRBJ2-7,TRBV19,CATTGGYEQYF,TGTGCCACCACAGGAGGCTACGAGCAGTACTTC
NA,NA,TRBJ1-6,TRBV14,CASSLTLNSPLHF,TGTGCCAGCAGCCTTACGCTTAATTCACCCCTCCACTTT
NA,NA,TRBJ1-5,TRBV6-5,CASSAQGAGQPQHF,TGTGCCAGCAGTGCACAGGGAGCCGGTCAGCCCCAGCATTTT
once,TRBD1,TRBJ1-1,TRBV2,CASSADRGVGTEAFF,TGTGCCAGCAGCGCAGACAGGGGAGTGGGGACTGAAGCTTTCTTT
NA,NA,TRBJ2-1,TRBV15,CATSRERRVKPEYNEQFF,TGTGCCACCAGCAGAGAAAGGAGGGTGAAACCTGAGTACAATGAGCAGTTCTTC
few,NA,TRBJ1-2,TRBV11-2,CASSFDGANYGYTF,TGTGCCAGCAGTTTCGACGGAGCTAACTATGGCTACACCTTC
NA,TRBD2,TRBJ2-1,TRBV9,CASSVLSGGGGSYNEQFF,TGTGCCAGCAGCGTCCTCTCCGGCGGCGGGGGGTCGTACAATGAGCAGTTCTTC
NA,TRBD1,TRBJ2-7,TRBV18,CASSPRTGGGYEQYF,TGTGCCAGCTCACCTAGGACAGGGGGCGGTTACGAGCAGTACTTC
NA,NA,TRBJ1-2,TRBV7-2,CASSLGFLVLYGYTF,TGTGCCAGCAGCTTAGGATTCTTGGTCCTATATGGCTACACCTTC
few,NA,TRBJ2-6,TRBV7-6,CASSLRGSGANVLTF,TGTGCCAGCAGCTTAAGGGGGTCTGGGGCCAACGTCCTGACTTTC
NA,NA,TRBJ2-1,TRBV6-5,CASSYSSFNEQFF,TGTGCCAGCAGTTACTCGAGTTTTAATGAGCAGTTCTTC
NA,NA,TRBJ1-2,TRBV19,CASSIDRQDSNYGYTF,TGTGCCAGTAGTATAGACCGACAGGATTCTAACTATGGCTACACCTTC
NA,NA,TRBJ1-2,TRBV19,CASSNFRADGVFYGYTF,TGTGCCAGTAGTAATTTTCGGGCCGACGGAGTCTTCTATGGCTACACCTTC